Sequencing of this T cell receptor beta chain was carried out in a study of cytomegalovirus exposure and HLA in healthy donors. Study-wide background: For the roughly 390 genotyped donors, about 81% fell within the Caucasian-associated ancestry cluster.

Trimming stripped 0 bases from V and 1 base from J, with 21 bases between. CDR1 is SGHTA and CDR2 is FQGTGA in the germline V gene. CDR3 length: 19 residues. General study results and limits: There were about 160 TCR beta chains listed as cytomegalovirus-associated.

Concerning this clone itself: What it recognizes is unknown.

The PCR made use of 60 Vbeta and 13 Jbeta primers. Data came from immunoSEQ multiplex PCR; TCRdb stores just in-frame clones and leaves some out. The sample records some 130,000 clones, about 60% being singletons. The source of this sequence is a man aged 40-55 years in good health and CMV-seropositive. The J gene is TRBJ2-5, the V gene TRBV7-3, with D uncertain. Input material: PBMCs. CDR3 sequence reads: CASSLTSSEHASTQETQYF. The CDR3 region has the DNA TGTGCCAGCAGCTTAACGTCGAGTGAGCACGCATCAACCCAAGAGACCCAGTACTTC.